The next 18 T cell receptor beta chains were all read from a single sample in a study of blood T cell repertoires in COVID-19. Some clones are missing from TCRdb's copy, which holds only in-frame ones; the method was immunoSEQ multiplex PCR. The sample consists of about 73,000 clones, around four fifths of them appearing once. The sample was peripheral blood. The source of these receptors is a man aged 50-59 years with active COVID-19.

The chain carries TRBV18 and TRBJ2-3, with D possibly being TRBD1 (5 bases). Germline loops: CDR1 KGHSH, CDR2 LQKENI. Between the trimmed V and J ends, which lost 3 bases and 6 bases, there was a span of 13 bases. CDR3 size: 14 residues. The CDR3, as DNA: TGTGCCAGCTCACCGGGGCTACCTCCGGATACGCAGTATTTT. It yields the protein CASSPGLPPDTQYF.

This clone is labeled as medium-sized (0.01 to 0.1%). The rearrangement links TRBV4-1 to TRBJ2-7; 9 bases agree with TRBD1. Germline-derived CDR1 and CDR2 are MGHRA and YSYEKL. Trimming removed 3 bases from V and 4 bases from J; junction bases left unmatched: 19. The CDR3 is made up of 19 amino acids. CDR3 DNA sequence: TGCGCCAGCAGCCATGCGTGGGGACAGGGTGGAAGCCGTGGGTACGAGCAGTACTTC. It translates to CASSHAWGQGGSRGYEQYF.

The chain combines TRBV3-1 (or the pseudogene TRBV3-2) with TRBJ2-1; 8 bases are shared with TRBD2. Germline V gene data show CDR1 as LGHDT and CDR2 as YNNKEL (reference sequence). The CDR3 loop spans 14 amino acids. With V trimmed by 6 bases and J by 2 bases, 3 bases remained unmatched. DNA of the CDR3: TGTGCCAGCAGTAGCGGGATTGCCTACAATGAGCAGTTCTTC. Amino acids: CASSSGIAYNEQFF.

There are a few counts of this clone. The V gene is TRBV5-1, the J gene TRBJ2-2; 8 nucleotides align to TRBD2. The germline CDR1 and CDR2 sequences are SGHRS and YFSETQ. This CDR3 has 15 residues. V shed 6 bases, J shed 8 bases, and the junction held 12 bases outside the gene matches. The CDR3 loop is CASTFLETSVGELFF. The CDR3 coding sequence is TGCGCCAGCACGTTCCTCGAGACTAGCGTGGGGGAGCTGTTTTTT.

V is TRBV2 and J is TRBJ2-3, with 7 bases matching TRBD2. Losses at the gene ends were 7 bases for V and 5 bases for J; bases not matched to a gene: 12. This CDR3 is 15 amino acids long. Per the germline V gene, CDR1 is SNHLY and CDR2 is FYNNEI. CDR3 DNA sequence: TGTGCCAGCACCCGGGAGGCCTACAAAGGAGATACGCAGTATTTT. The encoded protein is CASTREAYKGDTQYF.

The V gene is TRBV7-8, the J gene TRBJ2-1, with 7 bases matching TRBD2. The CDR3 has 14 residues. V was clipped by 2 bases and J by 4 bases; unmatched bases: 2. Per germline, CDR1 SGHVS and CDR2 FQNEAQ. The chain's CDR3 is CASSLRLAYNEQFF. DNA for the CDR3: TGTGCCAGCAGCTTACGACTAGCTTACAATGAGCAGTTCTTC.

CDR3: CASSESQGIYDGYTF. The CDR3 region has the DNA TGCGCCAGCAGTGAGTCCCAGGGGATCTATGATGGCTACACCTTC. This sequence joins TRBV10-1 and TRBJ1-2, with D tentatively TRBD1 (6 bases). The CDR3 runs 15 residues. V was cut by 0 bases and J by 6 bases, with 14 bases left in between. The V gene's germline CDR1 is WNHNN and CDR2 SYGVQD (reference sequence).

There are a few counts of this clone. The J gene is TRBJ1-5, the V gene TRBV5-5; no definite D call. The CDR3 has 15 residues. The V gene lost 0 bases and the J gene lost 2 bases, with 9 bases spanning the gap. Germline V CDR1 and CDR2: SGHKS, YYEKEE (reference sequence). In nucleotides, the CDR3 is TGTGCCAGCAGCTTGGAGGGAGGTGGCAATCAGCCCCAGCATTTT. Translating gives CASSLEGGGNQPQHF.

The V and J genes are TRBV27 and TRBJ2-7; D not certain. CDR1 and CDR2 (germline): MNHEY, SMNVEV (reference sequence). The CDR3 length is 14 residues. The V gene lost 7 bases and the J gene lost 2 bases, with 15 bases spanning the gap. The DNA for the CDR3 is TGTGCCAGCACCCTGGCCTTACAGCCCTACGAGCAGTACTTC. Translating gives CASTLALQPYEQYF.

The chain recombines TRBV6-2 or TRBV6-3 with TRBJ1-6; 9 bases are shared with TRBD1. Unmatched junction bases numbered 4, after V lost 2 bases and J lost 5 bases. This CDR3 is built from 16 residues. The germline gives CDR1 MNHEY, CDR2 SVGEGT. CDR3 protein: CASSYPRDRDNSPLHF. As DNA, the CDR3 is TGTGCCAGCAGTTACCCTCGGGACAGGGATAATTCACCCCTCCACTTT.

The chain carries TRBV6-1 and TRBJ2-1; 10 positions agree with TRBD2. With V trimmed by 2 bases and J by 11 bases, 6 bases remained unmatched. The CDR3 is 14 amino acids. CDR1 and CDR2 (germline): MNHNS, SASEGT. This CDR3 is CASSEILAGEKQFF. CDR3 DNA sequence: TGTGCCAGCAGTGAAATCCTAGCGGGGGAGAAGCAGTTCTTC.

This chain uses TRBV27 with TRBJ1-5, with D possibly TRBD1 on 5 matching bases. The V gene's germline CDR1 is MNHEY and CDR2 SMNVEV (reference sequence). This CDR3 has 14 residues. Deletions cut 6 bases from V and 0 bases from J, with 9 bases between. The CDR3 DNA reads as TGTGCCAGCAGGGGGGGTTATAGCAATCAGCCCCAGCATTTT. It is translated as CASRGGYSNQPQHF.

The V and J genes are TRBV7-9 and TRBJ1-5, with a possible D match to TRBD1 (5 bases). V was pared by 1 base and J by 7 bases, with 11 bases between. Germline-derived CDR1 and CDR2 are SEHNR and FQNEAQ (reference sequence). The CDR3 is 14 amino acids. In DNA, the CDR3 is TGTGCCAGCAGCTTAGGACAGTGGGGCCAGCCCCAGCATTTT. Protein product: CASSLGQWGQPQHF.

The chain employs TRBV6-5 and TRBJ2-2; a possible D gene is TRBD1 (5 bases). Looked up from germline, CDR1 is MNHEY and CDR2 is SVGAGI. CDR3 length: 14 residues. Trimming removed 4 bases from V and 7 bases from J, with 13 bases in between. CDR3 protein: CASSLVLGDGELFF. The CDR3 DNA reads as TGTGCCAGCAGTTTAGTATTAGGGGACGGGGAGCTGTTTTTT.

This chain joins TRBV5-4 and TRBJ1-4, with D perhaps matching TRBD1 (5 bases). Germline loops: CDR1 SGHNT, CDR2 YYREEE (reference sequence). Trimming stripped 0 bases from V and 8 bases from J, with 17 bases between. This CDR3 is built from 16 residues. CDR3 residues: CASSLDGLGVSEKLFF. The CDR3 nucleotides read TGTGCCAGCAGCTTGGATGGCTTAGGGGTTTCCGAAAAACTGTTTTTT. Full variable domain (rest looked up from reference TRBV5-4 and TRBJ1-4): ETGVTQSPTHLIKTRGQQVTLRCSSQSGHNTVSWYQQALGQGPQFIFQYYREEENGRGNFPPRFSGLQFPNYSSELNVNALELDDSALYLCASSLDGLGVSEKLFFGSGTQLSVL.

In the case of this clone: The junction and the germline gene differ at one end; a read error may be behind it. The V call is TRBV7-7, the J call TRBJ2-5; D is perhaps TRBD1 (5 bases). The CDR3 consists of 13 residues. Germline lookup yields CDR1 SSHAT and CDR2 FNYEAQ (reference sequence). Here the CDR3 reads CASSFRVVETQYF. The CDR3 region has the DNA TGTGCTAGCAGCTTCAGGGTGGTGGAGACCCAGTACTTC.

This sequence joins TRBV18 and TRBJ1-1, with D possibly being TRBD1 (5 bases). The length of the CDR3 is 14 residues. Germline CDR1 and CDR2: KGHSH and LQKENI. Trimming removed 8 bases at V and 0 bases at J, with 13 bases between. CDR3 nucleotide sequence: TGTGCCAGCCGCAGGGCCTCGATGAACACTGAAGCTTTCTTT. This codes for CASRRASMNTEAFF.

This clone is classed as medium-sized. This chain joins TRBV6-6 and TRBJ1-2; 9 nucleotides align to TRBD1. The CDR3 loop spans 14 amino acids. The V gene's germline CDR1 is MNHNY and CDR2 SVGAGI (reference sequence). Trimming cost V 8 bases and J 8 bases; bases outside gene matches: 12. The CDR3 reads CASGATQGAGGYTF. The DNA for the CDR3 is TGTGCCAGCGGGGCCACACAGGGGGCGGGAGGCTACACCTTC.